Listed here is a single T cell receptor (beta chain). This clone came up a few times. The target of this receptor is not known. No quality values exist for individual bases; no much larger clone is one base distant. In total, approximately 690 healthy bone marrow donors made up the cohort. All cohort members were sampled while nominally healthy, although unrecorded immune exposures were likely present. The donor was CMV seropositive and belonged to the group of around 300 seropositive cohort members. A peripheral blood sample was provided by each donor, and peripheral blood mononuclear cells were used for TCR beta sequencing. Genomic DNA extraction from the blood cell samples was performed with the Qiagen DNeasy Blood Extraction Kit. V is cut by 1 base and J by 0 bases, and the space between the germline ends is 10 bases. Including the terminal cysteine and phenylalanine, the CDR3 comprises 15 residues. Only CDR3 DNA is held: 45 bases, read in frame from base 1. Via the germline V gene, CDR1 is SGHTA and CDR2 FQGTGA.

Receptor libraries were prepared by the immunoSEQ multiplex PCR assay. For the multiplex PCR, a mixture combining 60 forward primers for TCR Vbeta segments and 13 reverse primers for TCR Jbeta segments was used. A multiplex PCR assay on genomic DNA amplified the CDR3 region of rearranged TCR beta genes. The amplified TCR beta libraries were sequenced on the Illumina HiSeq System as 87-base-pair reads. In the paper's pipeline: Across the roughly 670 repertoires, a later analysis counted tens of millions of unique TCR beta chains, around 10 million of which were shared by at least two donors. Raw reads were error-corrected and collapsed into unique sequences by a nearest-neighbor algorithm in which closely related sequences were merged to remove PCR and sequencing errors. CDR3 sequences were aligned to IMGT reference sequences to assign V, D and J gene segments. For a sequence to be retained, a match of at least six nucleotides to both a V gene segment and a J gene segment was required. Rearrangements were classified as productive when the CDR3 lacked stop codons and remained in frame with V and J, and all other rearrangements were classified as non-productive. CDR3 was defined by IMGT convention, running from the second conserved V-encoded cysteine to the conserved J-encoded phenylalanine. In an earlier analysis of roughly 580 of the donors, sequences lacking an unambiguous match to a single V gene segment were excluded. An earlier analysis of some 610 of the donors called V segments functional above 56.7% productive rearrangements and segregating when the between-donor standard deviation exceeded 5%. A statistical classification framework was built for diagnosing cytomegalovirus status from the catalog of TCR beta chain sequences. In a later analysis, TCR nucleotide sequences were compared against IMGT/GENE-DB human TR gene sequences so that V and J genes could be assigned. In a later analysis, CDR3 sequences and most-parsimonious VDJ recombination scenarios were assigned using the TCRdist pipeline. In a later analysis, each TCR beta chain was defined by its CDR3 amino acid sequence together with its V-gene family, and reads lacking a unique V-gene family were excluded. As a way to deal with suspected cross-contamination and a sequencing artifact, a later analysis dropped roughly 600 nucleotide sequences that were highly shared and had low generation probability. A later analysis calculated a clonal expansion index for each public chain from normalized within-repertoire ranks of inferred template counts. Generation probabilities in a later analysis came from a VDJ recombination model fitted to out-of-frame rearrangements, and those results were checked against IGoR. In a later analysis, hypergeometric tests were used to score TCR-TCR, TCR-HLA and TCR-CMV co-occurrence, with a repertoire-size bias correction applied to TCR pairs. A later analysis estimated false discovery rates by permuting HLA or CMV assignments 20 times. In a later analysis, co-occurring TCRs were grouped with DBSCAN, and TCRdist sequence similarity was added when clustering was performed within HLA-allele-positive subsets. Repertoires with fewer than 30,000 or more than 120,000 public chains were left out of co-occurrence clustering, as were about five repertoires with anomalous nucleotide sharing. Held by TCRdb, this immuneACCESS table contains in-frame sequences only and omits some clones. Under half of the omission traces to an unresolved V gene where checked; the cause of the rest is unknown. V, J and clone size reflect that table, while D and trimming were determined from the DNA. The sample table contains approximately 150,000 clones; only one count was recorded for about 71% of them. Jointly, the top ten make up less than 3.5% of the sample.

The data derive from a study of cytomegalovirus exposure and HLA in healthy donors (dated by TCRdb to 2016 to 2017). In the study overall: In an earlier analysis of about 560 of the donors, under 300 Gb of sequence data and approximately 100 million unique TCR beta sequences from 180 million or so T cells were reported. Along with the roughly 670-subject first cohort, a separate validation cohort of 120 different subjects was used. In the later analysis, no new phenotypic data were used to find candidate immune exposures; instead, reliance was placed on TCR beta sequences and their occurrence across donors. Of the roughly 400 genotyped donors, 65% to 90% fell in the genetic ancestry cluster associated with self-reported Caucasian donors. Donor age, sex, ethnicity and CMV serostatus were compiled together with the repertoire data. Class I and class II HLA loci were covered by the typing at four-digit resolution. A later analysis re-analyzed previously published TCR beta repertoires from roughly 600 donors and added high-resolution HLA genotyping to study TCR occurrence patterns. An early release that covered more than 550 HLA-typed donors contained approximately 300 gigabases of sequencing data and 85 million to 100 million unique TCR sequences. To predict cytomegalovirus infection status, the study combined high-throughput TCR immunosequencing, statistical association of individual TCRs with disease status, and machine learning. Several DR-DQ haplotypes were treated as single units for association and clustering because of strong linkage in the cohort. On average, 235,054 unique TCR beta nucleotide sequences were sequenced per donor among 398 genotyped donors of the cohort, with roughly 18% of those sequences being non-productive. An earlier analysis of around 580 of the donors used high-throughput TCR beta sequencing to judge whether each TCR beta V gene segment behaved as functional or pseudogenic. The study used immunosequencing to profile the T cell repertoires of approximately 630 subjects and linked those repertoires to cytomegalovirus serostatus. The aim of the study was to test whether cataloging public T cell receptors could identify signatures of past pathogen exposure. Every discovery cohort repertoire had been produced on one sequencing platform. Genome-wide SNP genotypes for about 55% of the 666 donors were used in a later genetic analysis, which treated that subset as a discovery cohort. Typing coverage differed by locus: A, B, C, DRB1 and DQB1 were typed in roughly 629-630 donors, DQA1 in about 500, DPA1 in 600 to 610, and DPB1 in just under 490. What the study reported, not specific to this receptor: Several of the top co-occurrence clusters appeared to be linked to parvovirus B19, influenza, CMV and Epstein-Barr virus, according to a later analysis. According to a later analysis, most CMV-associated TCR beta chains appeared to be HLA-restricted, and the HLA associations seemed to be driven largely by CMV exposure. The classifier was reported to diagnose cytomegalovirus status with high specificity and sensitivity in both the original cohort and the validation cohort. Because counts were too low, roughly 18 rarely observed V segments, including chromosome 9 orphons, were left out of the earlier analysis of some 600 of the donors. Correlated functional status among segregating V segments might reflect linkage disequilibrium, but an unknown experimental factor could not be ruled out. Some IMGT-functional V segments, including TRBV6-2 and TRBV6-3, could not be told apart with the 87-base-pair reads, so those segments were excluded. The authors suggested that the approach could potentially be extended to other disease states and immunological phenotypes. A further reported finding was that TCR beta sequences accurately predicted the HLA-A and HLA-B alleles for most subjects in the first cohort. In a later analysis, 15,000 to 20,000 TCR beta sequences were associated with specific HLA alleles at a false discovery rate of 0.05. In the study, some 180 TCR beta chains were listed as associated with cytomegalovirus. In a later analysis, HLA-associated TCR beta chains showed more clonal expansion and lower generation probabilities than non-associated chains that were equally common. According to a later genetic analysis, donors in an Asian-associated ancestry cluster had fewer N-insertions in productive TCRs than the approximately 670-donor mean. In this cohort, only TCR beta chains were sequenced, and detectable features were limited by the absence of alpha or paired-chain data. In a later genetic analysis, a missense DCLRE1C variant was associated with V-gene and J-gene trimming of TCR beta chains, and the association was replicated in an independent cohort. A cluster of highly shared sequence variants was judged likely to be a technical artifact of the sequencing pipeline. Three of the identified cytomegalovirus-associated TCR beta chains were confirmed in vitro to be specific for cytomegalovirus antigens. Because HLA typing was missing for some donors at each locus, association tests included only the typed subset. The only immune exposure information available for the cohort was CMV serostatus. When HLA alleles, especially DR and DQ, strongly co-occurred, attributing TCR associations to individual alleles was difficult. Most TCR sequences were observed very rarely across donors, whereas some public TCRs were present in many individuals. In an earlier analysis of some 500 of the donors, most TCR beta V segments were observed in productive rearrangements about 87% or about 30% of the time, broadly matching IMGT annotations. Sequencing depth was assumed to be roughly uniform across donors in the presence/absence analyses, though that assumption may not hold. In a later analysis, the rate of TCR association differed among HLA loci, with DRB1 alleles having the most associated TCRs and HLA-C alleles having the fewest.

The clonotype was recovered from a woman in her thirties or forties in good health and CMV-seropositive. Sequencing input: PBMCs. Recombination joined TRBV7-3 with TRBJ2-7; a tentative D match to TRBD1 spans 6 bases. The CDR3 is CASSLMTGGSYEQYF. The nucleotides are TGTGCCAGCAGCTTAATGACAGGTGGCTCCTACGAGCAGTACTTC.